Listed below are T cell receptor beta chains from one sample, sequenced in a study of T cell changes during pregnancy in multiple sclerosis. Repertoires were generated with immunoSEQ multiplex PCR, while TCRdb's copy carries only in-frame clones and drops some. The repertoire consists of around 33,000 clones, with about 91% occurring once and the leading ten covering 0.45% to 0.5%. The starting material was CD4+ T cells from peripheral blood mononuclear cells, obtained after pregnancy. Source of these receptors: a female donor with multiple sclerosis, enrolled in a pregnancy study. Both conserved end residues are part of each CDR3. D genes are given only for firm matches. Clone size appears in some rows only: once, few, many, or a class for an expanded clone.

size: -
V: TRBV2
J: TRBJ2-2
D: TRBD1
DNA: TGTGCCAGCAGTGTTAGGACAGGCGCCGGGGAGCTGTTTTTT
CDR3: CASSVRTGAGELFF

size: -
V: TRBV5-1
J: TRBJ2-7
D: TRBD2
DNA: TGCGCCAGCAGCTTGCTTCTAGCGGGAAAAGACGAGCAGTACTTC
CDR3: CASSLLLAGKDEQYF

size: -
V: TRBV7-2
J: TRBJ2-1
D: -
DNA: TGTGCCAGCAGCTTACCCTCTTACAATGAGCAGTTCTTC
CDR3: CASSLPSYNEQFF

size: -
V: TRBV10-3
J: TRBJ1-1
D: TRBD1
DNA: TGTGCCATCAGGCGACTCCCGGGACAGGGCACTGAAGCTTTCTTT
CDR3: CAIRRLPGQGTEAFF

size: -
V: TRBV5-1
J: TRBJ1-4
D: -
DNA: TGCGCCAGCAGACGGGGGGATTTTGAGGGGGCTAATGAAAAACTGTTTTTT
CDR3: CASRRGDFEGANEKLFF

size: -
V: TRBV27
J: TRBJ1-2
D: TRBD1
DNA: TGTGCCAGCAGTTCCCGACAGGGGGCTAGGGGATTCTATGGCTACACCTTC
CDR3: CASSSRQGARGFYGYTF

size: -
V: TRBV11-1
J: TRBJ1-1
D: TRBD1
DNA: TGTGCCAGCAGCCCATGGACAGGAGAATTGAACACTGAAGCTTTCTTT
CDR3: CASSPWTGELNTEAFF

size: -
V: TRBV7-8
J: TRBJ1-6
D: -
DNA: TGTGCCAGCAGCCCGAGCCGGGAAGAGAATTCACCCCTCCACTTT
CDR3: CASSPSREENSPLHF

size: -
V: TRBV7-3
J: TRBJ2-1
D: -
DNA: TGTGCCAGCAGCCCCTCCCGGGGGGCCAAGGGGGGTGAGCAGTTCTTC
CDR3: CASSPSRGAKGGEQFF

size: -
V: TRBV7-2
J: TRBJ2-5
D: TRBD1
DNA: TGTGCCAGCAGCTCCCCGGACAGGGGAAAGACCCAGTACTTC
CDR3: CASSSPDRGKTQYF

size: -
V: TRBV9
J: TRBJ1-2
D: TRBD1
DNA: TGTGCCAGCAGCCCAAACCCTACAGGGGATCGTGGCTACACCTTC
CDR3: CASSPNPTGDRGYTF

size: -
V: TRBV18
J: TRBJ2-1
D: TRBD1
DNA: TGTGCCAGCTCACCGGGACAGGGGGTCGGTGAGCAGTTCTTC
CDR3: CASSPGQGVGEQFF

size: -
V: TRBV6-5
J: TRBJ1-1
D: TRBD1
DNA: TGTGCCAGCAGTTACTCGGGACAGAGGAACACTGAAGCTTTCTTT
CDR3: CASSYSGQRNTEAFF

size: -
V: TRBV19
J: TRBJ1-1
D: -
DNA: TGTGCCAGTAGTACCAGAGGACGGGGTCGCACTGAAGCTTTCTTT
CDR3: CASSTRGRGRTEAFF

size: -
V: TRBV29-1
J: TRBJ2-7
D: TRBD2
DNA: TGCAGCGTTGAAGACGCAGGGACTAGCGGGAGAGACGAGCAGTACTTC
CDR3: CSVEDAGTSGRDEQYF

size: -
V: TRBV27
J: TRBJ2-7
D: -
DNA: TGTGCCAGCTCCCAAAGAGGAGGACCTTACGAGCAGTACTTC
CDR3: CASSQRGGPYEQYF

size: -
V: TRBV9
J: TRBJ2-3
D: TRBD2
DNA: TGTGCCAGCAGCGTAGGGGCTAGCGGGGGGTTAGATACGCAGTATTTT
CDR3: CASSVGASGGLDTQYF

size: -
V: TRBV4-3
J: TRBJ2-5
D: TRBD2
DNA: TGCGCCAGCAGCCAAGATTCCCTAGCGGGCCCTAGGGGGACCCAGTACTTC
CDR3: CASSQDSLAGPRGTQYF

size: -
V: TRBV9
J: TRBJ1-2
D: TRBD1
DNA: TGTGCCAGCAGCGATAGGGACAGGGGATATTTAGGCTACACCTTC
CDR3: CASSDRDRGYLGYTF

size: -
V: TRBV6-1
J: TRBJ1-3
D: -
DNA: TGTGCCAGCAGTGAAAGGACTTCTGGAAACACCATATATTTT
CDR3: CASSERTSGNTIYF

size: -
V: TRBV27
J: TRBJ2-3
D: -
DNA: TGTGCCAGCAGTTTATTCAGGGGGGGCACAGATACGCAGTATTTT
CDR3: CASSLFRGGTDTQYF

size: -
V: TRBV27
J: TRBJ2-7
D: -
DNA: TGTGCCAGCAGTTACTCTAGCGAGTACGAGCAGTACTTC
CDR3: CASSYSSEYEQYF

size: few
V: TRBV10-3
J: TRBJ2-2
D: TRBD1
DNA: TGTGCCATCAGTACGGGACAGGGGGACACCGGGGAGCTGTTTTTT
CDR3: CAISTGQGDTGELFF

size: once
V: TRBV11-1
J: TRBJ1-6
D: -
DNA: TGTGCCAGCAGCTTAGATGGAGGGACTATCAATTCACCCCTCCACTTT
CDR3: CASSLDGGTINSPLHF

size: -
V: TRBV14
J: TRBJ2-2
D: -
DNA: TGTGCCAGCAGCCAAGTTCGGGTAGCCGGGGAGCTGTTTTTT
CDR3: CASSQVRVAGELFF

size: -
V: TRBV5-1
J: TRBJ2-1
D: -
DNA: TGCGCCAGCAGACTGGCGTTAGCTGGTCGCGCCTACAATGAGCAGTTCTTC
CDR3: CASRLALAGRAYNEQFF

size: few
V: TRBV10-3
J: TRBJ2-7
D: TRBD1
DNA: TGTGCCATCAACTCCGGGACAGCCTCCTACGAGCAGTACTTC
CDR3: CAINSGTASYEQYF

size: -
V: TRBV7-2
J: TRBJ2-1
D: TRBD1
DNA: TGTGCCAGCAGCCGGGACAGACGAGAGCAGTTCTTC
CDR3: CASSRDRREQFF

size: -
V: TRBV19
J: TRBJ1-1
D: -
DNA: TGTGCCAGTAGCTTCCTCGGCGGGAACACTGAAGCTTTCTTT
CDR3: CASSFLGGNTEAFF

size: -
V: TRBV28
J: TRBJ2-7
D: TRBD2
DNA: TGTGCCAGGCCTCGGGGGGGACCATACGAGCAGTACTTC
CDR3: CARPRGGPYEQYF

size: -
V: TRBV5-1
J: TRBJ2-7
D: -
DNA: TGCGCCAGCAGCCACGGAGGGGGGGGGAAGGGGCAGTACTTC
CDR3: CASSHGGGGKGQYF

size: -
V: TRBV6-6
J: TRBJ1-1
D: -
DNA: TGTGCCAGCAGGGGGGGGGTCGGCACTGAAGCTTTCTTT
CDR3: CASRGGVGTEAFF

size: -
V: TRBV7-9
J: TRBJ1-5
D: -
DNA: TGTGCCAGCAGCTCGGACGGCGCGGGGATGCAGCGCCAGCATTTT
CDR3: CASSSDGAGMQRQHF

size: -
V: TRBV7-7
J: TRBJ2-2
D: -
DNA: TGTGCCAGCAGCTCAAAGGCTGGGAGAATCGTCGGGGAGCTGTTTTTT
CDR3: CASSSKAGRIVGELFF

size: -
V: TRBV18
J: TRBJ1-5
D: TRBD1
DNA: TGTGCCAGCTCACGCCAGGGGGAGGATCAGCCCCAGCATTTT
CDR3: CASSRQGEDQPQHF

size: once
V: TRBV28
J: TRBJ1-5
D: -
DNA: TGTGCCAGCAGTTTTGGGGGGGCACGCAGCAATCAGCCCCAGCATTTT
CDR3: CASSFGGARSNQPQHF

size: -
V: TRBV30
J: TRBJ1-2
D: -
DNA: TGTGCCTGGACTCTGCCCGGGGGGTGGGATGGCTACACCTTC
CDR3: CAWTLPGGWDGYTF

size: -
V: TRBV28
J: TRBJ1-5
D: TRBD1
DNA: TGTGCCAGCAGTTCTCGACAGGGAGGTATTAGCAATCAGCCCCAGCATTTT
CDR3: CASSSRQGGISNQPQHF

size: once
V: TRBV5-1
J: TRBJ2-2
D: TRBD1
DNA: TGCGCCAGCAGGAAAGGGAGCGGGACAGGGGGCACCGGGGAGCTGTTTTTT
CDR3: CASRKGSGTGGTGELFF

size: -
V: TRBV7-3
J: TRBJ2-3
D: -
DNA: TGTGCCAGCAGCTCCGCCAGCCCCCGGGAGTGGGGAGATACGCAGTATTTT
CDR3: CASSSASPREWGDTQYF

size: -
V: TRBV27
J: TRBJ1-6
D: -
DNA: TGTGCCAGCAGTTTATCCCGAGGGTATAATTCACCCCTCCACTTT
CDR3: CASSLSRGYNSPLHF

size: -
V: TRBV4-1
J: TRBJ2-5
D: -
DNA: TGCGCCAGCAGCCAAGATAGGGGGATCCAAGAGACCCAGTACTTC
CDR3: CASSQDRGIQETQYF